These 32 T cell receptor beta chains came from one sample sequenced in a study of cytomegalovirus exposure and HLA in healthy donors. The PCR was carried out with 60 Vbeta primers and 13 Jbeta primers. The repertoire was sequenced with immunoSEQ multiplex PCR; TCRdb's copy has only in-frame clones and lacks some. The sample has roughly 160,000 clones; about 65% are singletons. The sample comprised PBMCs. The origin of the receptors is a girl aged 5-17 years in good health and CMV-seronegative.

The V and J genes are TRBV4-1 and TRBJ1-4; D not certain. Trimming pared 7 bases from V and 8 bases from J, leaving 14 bases between. The germline V gene has CDR1 MGHRA and CDR2 YSYEKL. The CDR3 consists of 13 residues. CDR3 sequence (DNA): TGCGCCAGCACTTCGGGGAGCGAGGAAAAACTGTTTTTT. It translates to CASTSGSEEKLFF.

This chain joins TRBV5-1 and TRBJ2-7; 12 positions match TRBD1. The CDR3 sequence is 14 residues long. CDR1 SGHRS and CDR2 YFSETQ come from the germline V gene. V was pared by 5 bases and J by 5 bases, with 5 bases of the junction left unmatched. The CDR3 spells CASRPGQGANEQYF. The CDR3 DNA follows: TGCGCCAGCAGACCGGGACAGGGGGCAAACGAGCAGTACTTC.

This CDR3 reads CASSASSVQPQHF. CDR3 nucleotides: TGTGCCAGCAGCGCCTCTTCCGTGCAGCCCCAGCATTTT. The chain couples TRBV9 to TRBJ1-5; D not certain. V was cut by 3 bases and J by 7 bases, with 11 bases left in between. The CDR3 contains 13 residues. CDR1 and CDR2 (germline): SGDLS, YYNGEE.

This chain connects TRBV18 to TRBJ2-7, with 8 bases aligning to TRBD1. Germline values: CDR1 KGHSH, CDR2 LQKENI. V was pared by 6 bases and J by 4 bases, with 14 bases of the junction left unmatched. The length of the CDR3 is 16 residues. CDR3 loop: CASSLGQRQGIYEQYF. The CDR3 region has the DNA TGTGCCAGCTCGTTGGGCCAGAGACAGGGGATTTACGAGCAGTACTTC.

Of note for this clone: Relative to the germline gene, one junction end is altered; a read error may explain this. The chain links TRBV5-1 to TRBJ1-5; D is unresolved. Germline CDR1 reads SGHRS; CDR2 reads YFSETQ. The CDR3 is 13 amino acids. CDR3 protein: CAGSGEAVQPQHF. As DNA, the CDR3 is TGCGCCGGCAGCGGGGAGGCAGTCCAGCCCCAGCATTTT.

This chain joins TRBV6-1 and TRBJ2-5; maybe TRBD2 (6 bases). This CDR3 comprises 13 residues. Per the germline V gene, CDR1 is MNHNS and CDR2 is SASEGT. V lost 4 bases, J lost 4 bases, and 10 bases lay in between. This CDR3 is CASSGTIRETQYF. The CDR3 coding sequence is TGTGCCAGCAGTGGGACTATTCGAGAGACCCAGTACTTC.

This clone was recorded a few times. The chain employs TRBV7-9 and TRBJ1-2, with D tentatively TRBD1 (6 bases). Trimming left V 5 bases short and J 0 bases short, with 16 bases between. This CDR3 is 16 amino acids long. CDR1 and CDR2 (germline): SEHNR, FQNEAQ (reference sequence). The CDR3 region is CASSPPGGPANYGYTF. The CDR3, as DNA: TGTGCCAGCAGCCCGCCGGGGGGGCCCGCTAACTATGGCTACACCTTC.

The count of this clone is one. The CDR3 DNA sequence: TGTGCCAGCAGTGAAAGTGGGACAGAAGAAGCTTTCTTT. It codes for CASSESGTEEAFF. The V and J genes are TRBV2 and TRBJ1-1; 7 bases match TRBD1. The CDR3 consists of 13 residues. The J segment lost 8 bases and the V segment lost 2 bases, leaving 5 bases of the junction unmatched. Looked up from germline, CDR1 is SNHLY and CDR2 is FYNNEI. The variable domain in full, with the rest retrieved from reference TRBV2 and TRBJ1-1, is EPEVTQTPSHQVTQMGQEVILRCVPISNHLYFYWYRQILGQKVEFLVSFYNNEISEKSEIFDDQFSVERPDGSNFTLKIRSTKLEDSAMYFCASSESGTEEAFFGQGTRLTVV.

Turning to this clone: The same CDR3 is also encoded by other DNA sequences in this sample. CDR3 region: CASSSSGGTDTQYF. DNA of the CDR3: TGTGCCAGCAGCTCTAGCGGGGGGACAGATACGCAGTATTTT. The chain recombines TRBV11-3 with TRBJ2-3, with 11 bases identical to TRBD2. There are 14 residues in the CDR3. The trim removed 4 bases at V and 3 bases at J, leaving 0 bases unmatched. Germline assignment: CDR1 SGHNT and CDR2 YENEEA.

The gene calls are TRBV30 and TRBJ2-2, with 10 nucleotides matching TRBD1. Per germline, CDR1 GTSNPN and CDR2 SVGIG (reference sequence). V shed 0 bases and J 6 bases; nucleotides not matched to a gene: 7. This CDR3 region has 16 residues. CDR3 sequence (DNA): TGTGCCTGGAGTGTGTTCCGGGACAGGGGACCCGGGGAGCTGTTTTTT. Its translation is CAWSVFRDRGPGELFF. The whole variable domain, remainder taken from reference TRBV30 and TRBJ2-2, is SQTIHQWPATLVQPVGSPLSLECTVEGTSNPNLYWYRQAAGRGLQLLFYSVGIGQISSEVPQNLSASRPQDRQFILSSKKLLLSDSGFYLCAWSVFRDRGPGELFFGEGSRLTVL.

The chain combines TRBV5-1 with TRBJ2-7; 9 bases fit TRBD2. CDR1 and CDR2 from the germline V gene are SGHRS and YFSETQ. The CDR3 sequence is 14 residues long. After removal of 4 bases from V and 0 bases from J, the junction contained 2 bases not matched to a gene. This chain's CDR3 is CASSTTSGSYEQYF. CDR3 coding DNA: TGCGCCAGCAGCACGACTAGCGGCTCCTACGAGCAGTACTTC.

The chain is built from TRBV19 and TRBJ1-5; D is unresolved. CDR3 length: 14 residues. Germline CDR1 reads LNHDA; CDR2 reads SQIVND (reference sequence). The germline V and J ends were trimmed by 6 bases and 2 bases, with 11 bases remaining between them. CDR3 nucleotides: TGTGCCAGTAGCCCGTCGGAGGGCAATCAGCCCCAGCATTTT. Protein product: CASSPSEGNQPQHF.

The chain uses TRBV10-2 and TRBJ2-1; D perhaps matches TRBD2 (6 bases). This CDR3 is 12 amino acids long. CDR1 and CDR2 from the germline V gene are WSHSY and SAAADI. V lost 7 bases to trimming and J lost 6 bases, with 10 bases between them. The CDR3 region has the DNA TGCGCCAGCAAACGGGGGTTCAATGAGCAGTTCTTC. Its translation: CASKRGFNEQFF.

This clone was observed a handful of times. This chain joins TRBV7-9 and TRBJ1-4; 8 bases map to TRBD1. Germline CDR1 is SEHNR and CDR2 is FQNEAQ (reference sequence). V shed 5 bases, J shed 3 bases, and the junction held 5 bases outside the gene matches. CDR3 length equals 15 residues. DNA of the CDR3: TGTGCCAGCAGCCCCCAGACAGGGGCTAATGAAAAACTGTTTTTT. Amino acids: CASSPQTGANEKLFF.

This clone was seen more than once but under ten times. The chain couples TRBV2 to TRBJ2-5, with D perhaps TRBD1 (6 bases). V was clipped by 2 bases and J by 2 bases, with 15 bases between them. The CDR3 runs to 16 residues. CDR1 SNHLY and CDR2 FYNNEI come from the germline V gene. The CDR3 DNA is TGTGCCAGCAGTGAATATGGGACATCAACTCAAGAGACCCAGTACTTC. Encoded protein: CASSEYGTSTQETQYF. Looking up the rest from reference TRBV2 and TRBJ2-5 gives the full variable domain: EPEVTQTPSHQVTQMGQEVILRCVPISNHLYFYWYRQILGQKVEFLVSFYNNEISEKSEIFDDQFSVERPDGSNFTLKIRSTKLEDSAMYFCASSEYGTSTQETQYFGPGTRLLVL.

The chain carries TRBV5-1 and TRBJ2-7; D possibly corresponds to TRBD1 (5 bases). This CDR3 spans 15 amino acids. Germline assignment: CDR1 SGHRS and CDR2 YFSETQ. V lost 1 base, J lost 2 bases, and 13 bases lay in between. The CDR3 reads CASSLWAGPAYEQYF. CDR3 nucleotide sequence: TGCGCCAGCAGCTTGTGGGCAGGGCCGGCCTACGAGCAGTACTTC.

This clone occurred a few times. The genes are TRBV30 and TRBJ1-2; a possible D gene is TRBD1 (6 bases). Germline-derived CDR1 and CDR2 are GTSNPN and SVGIG (reference sequence). V was shortened by 2 bases and J by 8 bases, with 15 bases between the two germline ends. There are 13 residues in the CDR3. CDR3 DNA sequence: TGTGCCTGGAGTCAGGGAACAGGGTGGGGCTACACCTTC. As protein: CAWSQGTGWGYTF.

This clone was observed a handful of times. The chain employs TRBV9 and TRBJ1-5; D is undetermined. Germline V gene sequence: CDR1 SGDLS, CDR2 YYNGEE. This CDR3 is 15 amino acids long. Trimming removed 4 bases at V and 1 base at J, with 12 bases between. The CDR3 region is CASSPEAGSNQPQHF. CDR3 bases: TGTGCCAGCAGCCCTGAGGCGGGGAGCAATCAGCCCCAGCATTTT.

The chain recombines TRBV18 with TRBJ2-1; 7 positions agree with TRBD1. Trimming at V came to 6 bases and at J to 6 bases, leaving 14 bases not matched to a gene. Per germline, CDR1 KGHSH and CDR2 LQKENI. The CDR3 totals 16 residues. The CDR3 sequence: CASSYIRDRTGNEQFF. The CDR3 nucleotides are TGTGCCAGCTCTTATATCCGGGACAGAACTGGCAATGAGCAGTTCTTC. Full variable domain (missing parts from reference TRBV18 and TRBJ2-1): NAGVMQNPRHLVRRRGQEARLRCSPMKGHSHVYWYRQLPEEGLKFMVYLQKENIIDESGMPKERFSAEFPKEGPSILRIQQVVRGDSAAYFCASSYIRDRTGNEQFFGPGTRLTVL.

This clone was counted only a few times. This specimen includes other DNA sequences encoding the same CDR3. As DNA, the CDR3 is TGTGCCAGCAGCCAAGATTTTGGCAGGGCTGGAAACACCATATATTTT. The encoded protein is CASSQDFGRAGNTIYF. This chain connects TRBV14 to TRBJ1-3; perhaps TRBD1 as D (5 bases). Germline V gene lookup returns CDR1 SGHDN and CDR2 FVKESK. V shed 0 bases and J shed 2 bases, with 11 bases lying between them. CDR3 size: 16 residues.

V and J are TRBV27 and TRBJ2-1, with unresolved D. The CDR3 extends over 13 amino acids. Per germline, CDR1 MNHEY and CDR2 SMNVEV (reference sequence). The V end was cut by 2 bases, the J end by 8 bases, with 10 bases between. Written as DNA, the CDR3 is TGTGCCAGCAGTTTAACTCTTCCCCATGAGCAGTTCTTC. Protein: CASSLTLPHEQFF.

The chain employs TRBV6-5 and TRBJ1-1; D possibly corresponds to TRBD1 (6 bases). The CDR3 covers 15 residues. Germline-derived CDR1 and CDR2 are MNHEY and SVGAGI. V was shortened by 0 bases and J by 2 bases, with 10 bases between the two germline ends. Here the CDR3 reads CASSYSQGINTEAFF. Written as DNA, the CDR3 is TGTGCCAGCAGTTACTCTCAGGGGATCAACACTGAAGCTTTCTTT.

The V and J genes are TRBV6-1 and TRBJ2-1; D ambiguous. The germline CDR1 and CDR2 sequences are MNHNS and SASEGT. The CDR3 length is 15 residues. Trimming pared 2 bases from V and 6 bases from J, leaving 14 bases between. The CDR3 reads CASSEYYNTGNEQFF. The CDR3 DNA sequence: TGTGCCAGCAGTGAATACTATAATACCGGCAATGAGCAGTTCTTC.

This sequence joins TRBV9 and TRBJ1-3, with D perhaps matching TRBD1 (5 bases). The CDR3 has 14 residues. Trimming took 0 bases from V and 6 from J, leaving 10 bases between them. Germline CDR1 SGDLS, CDR2 YYNGEE. The CDR3 DNA sequence: TGTGCCAGCAGCGTAGGGGGGGGGTTAAACACCATATATTTT. It translates to CASSVGGGLNTIYF.

As DNA, the CDR3 is TGTGCCACCAGCAGAGATCTGAGACAGAGGTACGAGCAGTACTTC. Translation: CATSRDLRQRYEQYF. The chain uses TRBV15 and TRBJ2-7, with D perhaps matching TRBD1 (5 bases). The length of the CDR3 is 15 residues. CDR1 and CDR2 (germline): LNHNV, YYDKDF (reference sequence). V was trimmed by 0 bases and J by 4 bases, leaving 13 bases between them.

This clone was detected only a few times. The rearrangement uses TRBV6-1 and TRBJ2-5; 7 bases fit TRBD1. The J call is in doubt because the DNA end fits TRBJ2-7 better. Looked up from germline, CDR1 is MNHNS and CDR2 is SASEGT. The CDR3 extends over 15 amino acids. The CDR3, as DNA: TGTGCCAGCAGTGCACAGGGGAGTGGCTCCTACGAGCAGTACTTC. Translation: CASSAQGSGSYEQYF.

V usage is TRBV11-2 and J usage is TRBJ1-2; TRBD1 agrees at 7 bases. The junction had 9 bases not matched to a gene; V was cut back by 3 bases and J by 8 bases. Germline-derived CDR1 and CDR2 are SGHAT and FQNNGV. The CDR3 length is 14 residues. The CDR3 loop is CASSFEGTVRGYTF. CDR3 DNA: TGTGCCAGCAGCTTCGAAGGGACAGTAAGGGGCTACACCTTC. Looking up the rest from reference TRBV11-2 and TRBJ1-2 gives the full variable domain: EAGVAQSPRYKIIEKRQSVAFWCNPISGHATLYWYQQILGQGPKLLIQFQNNGVVDDSQLPKDRFSAERLKGVDSTLKIQPAKLEDSAVYLCASSFEGTVRGYTFGSGTRLTVV.

The chain recombines TRBV19 with TRBJ1-2, with a tentative D call TRBD1 (6 bases). The germline V gene encodes CDR1 LNHDA and CDR2 SQIVND (reference sequence). Trimming took 3 bases from V and 4 from J, leaving 15 bases between them. The CDR3 contains 15 residues. CDR3 coding DNA: TGTGCCAGTAGTATGTGGCCGGGACATCTCTATGGCTACACCTTC. It yields the protein CASSMWPGHLYGYTF.

This chain joins TRBV19 and TRBJ1-1; a weak D match, TRBD1 (5 bases). Germline-derived CDR1 and CDR2 are LNHDA and SQIVND (reference sequence). The CDR3 length is 16 residues. V lost 2 bases to trimming and J lost 2 bases, with 15 bases between them. The CDR3 spells CASSILAGQGNTEAFF. In nucleotides, the CDR3 is TGTGCCAGTAGTATACTTGCCGGTCAGGGAAACACTGAAGCTTTCTTT.

The rearrangement links TRBV6-1 to TRBJ2-3; 7 bases line up with TRBD2. J gave up 2 bases and V 10 bases, and 9 bases lay outside the gene matches. This CDR3 contains 14 residues. In germline, CDR1 is MNHNS, CDR2 SASEGT. The CDR3 coding sequence is TGTGCCATTCCGGCTAGCGGCAACACAGATACGCAGTATTTT. It encodes CAIPASGNTDTQYF.

The J gene is TRBJ1-1, the V gene TRBV6-1; no firm D call. CDR3 length: 13 residues. The V and J ends lost 6 bases and 6 bases respectively, with 14 bases between them. Per germline, CDR1 MNHNS and CDR2 SASEGT. The CDR3 DNA follows: TGTGCCAGCAGGGTCTCTGGAGGAGCTGAAGCTTTCTTT. Amino acids: CASRVSGGAEAFF.

This chain connects TRBV7-9 to TRBJ2-1; TRBD2 is a possible D gene (6 bases). V was trimmed by 1 base and J by 7 bases, leaving 14 bases between them. Germline V gives CDR1 SEHNR, CDR2 FQNEAQ (reference sequence). This CDR3 contains 15 residues. The CDR3 sequence is CASSLGGAGRNEQFF. The CDR3 nucleotides read TGTGCCAGCAGCTTAGGGGGAGCGGGTAGAAATGAGCAGTTCTTC. The whole variable domain, filled in from reference TRBV7-9 and TRBJ2-1, reads DTGVSQNPRHKITKRGQNVTFRCDPISEHNRLYWYRQTLGQGPEFLTYFQNEAQLEKSRLLSDRFSAERPKGSFSTLEIQRTEQGDSAMYLCASSLGGAGRNEQFFGPGTRLTVL.